Shown below are 10 T cell receptor beta chains from a single sample sequenced in a study of OX40 agonist ivuxolimab in advanced cancers. Only in-frame clones appear in the TCRdb table, and some are missing; sequencing was by immunoSEQ multiplex PCR. The repertoire consists of 50,000 to 55,000 clones, with roughly 77% occurring once and the leading ten covering approximately 0.62%. The sample consisted of CD4+ or CD8+ T cells sorted from blood, taken in a trial of the OX40 agonist ivuxolimab. The receptor source for this set is an adult with an advanced solid tumor such as melanoma, head and neck, liver or kidney cancer.

J is TRBJ2-1 and V is TRBV12-5; 13 positions match TRBD2. J lost 5 bases, V lost 5 bases, and 6 bases had no gene match. CDR3 size: 16 residues. Germline values: CDR1 LGHNT, CDR2 FRNRAP. The CDR3 nucleotides read TGTGCTAGTGGTGCACTAGCGGGGGGGCCCCACAATGAGCAGTTCTTC. Its protein product is CASGALAGGPHNEQFF.

This chain uses TRBV11-2 with TRBJ2-7; tentatively, D is TRBD1 or TRBD2 (6 bases each). Between the trimmed V and J ends, which lost 3 bases and 1 base, there was a span of 13 bases. Looked up from germline, CDR1 is SGHAT and CDR2 is FQNNGV. The CDR3 covers 15 residues. The CDR3 DNA reads as TGTGCCAGCAGCTTGGAGGGGGTGGAATCCTACGAGCAGTACTTC. Its protein is CASSLEGVESYEQYF.

This clone was recorded once. The chain recombines TRBV6-1 with TRBJ1-2; D call uncertain. CDR3 length equals 15 residues. With 4 bases removed from V and 6 bases from J, the gap between germline ends came to 18 bases. Germline CDR1 MNHNS, CDR2 SASEGT. The CDR3: CASSVGLIEGDGYTF. In DNA, the CDR3 is TGTGCCAGCAGTGTAGGACTTATCGAGGGCGATGGCTACACCTTC.

V is TRBV25-1 and J is TRBJ2-5, with 7 positions matching TRBD2. V lost 3 bases and J lost 11; bases outside the gene matches: 3. The CDR3 consists of 11 residues. Germline V gene lookup returns CDR1 MGHDK and CDR2 SYGVNS. CDR3 in amino acids: CASSEGTKQYF. CDR3 sequence (DNA): TGTGCCAGCAGTGAGGGGACTAAGCAGTACTTC.

The chain employs TRBV23-1 and TRBJ1-2, with a weak D call TRBD1 (6 bases). TRBV23-1 is an ORF, and what it does is uncertain. CDR3 length equals 17 residues. V gave up 1 base and J gave up 4 bases, with 19 bases separating them. CDR3 protein: CASSQWGGELGTYGYTF. The CDR3 nucleotides are TGCGCCAGCAGTCAATGGGGGGGCGAGCTCGGTACCTATGGCTACACCTTC.

This chain joins TRBV5-6 and TRBJ2-3, with 11 bases lining up with TRBD2. Germline CDR1 SGHDT, CDR2 YYEEEE. V gave up 3 bases and J gave up 5 bases; unmatched junction bases: 11. The CDR3 spans 17 residues. The CDR3, as DNA: TGTGCCAGCAGCTCCCTCGAGACTAGCGGGGTGGGAGATACGCAGTATTTT. It is translated as CASSSLETSGVGDTQYF.

This clone was counted a single time. The chain links TRBV7-6 to TRBJ2-2; D is ambiguous. The V and J ends lost 1 base and 1 base respectively, with 10 bases between them. The CDR3 covers 16 residues. Germline V gives CDR1 SGHVS, CDR2 FNYEAQ. The CDR3 DNA sequence: TGTGCCAGCAGCTTAGTCGCGAAGGGGAACACCGGGGAGCTGTTTTTT. This encodes CASSLVAKGNTGELFF. Variable domain in full (rest from reference TRBV7-6 and TRBJ2-2): GAGVSQSPRYKVTKRGQDVALRCDPISGHVSLYWYRQALGQGPEFLTYFNYEAQQDKSGLPNDRFSAERPEGSISTLTIQRTEQRDSAMYRCASSLVAKGNTGELFFGEGSRLTVL.

This clone occurred once. This rearrangement joins TRBV10-3 to TRBJ1-3; D ambiguous. V dropped 2 bases and J dropped 0 bases, with 11 bases sitting between them. The CDR3 runs 16 residues. Germline assignment: CDR1 ENHRY and CDR2 SYGVKD. The CDR3: CAISERPVSSGNTIYF. The CDR3 DNA reads TGTGCCATCAGTGAGCGACCGGTGAGCTCTGGAAACACCATATATTTT.

This chain connects TRBV6-5 to TRBJ1-1; 8 positions agree with TRBD1. V trimming: 5 bases; J trimming: 1 base; junction bases outside the gene matches: 6. Germline CDR1 reads MNHEY; CDR2 reads SVGAGI. The CDR3 runs to 15 residues. The CDR3 spells CASSTWTGRNTEAFF. DNA of the CDR3: TGTGCCAGCAGTACCTGGACAGGGAGGAACACTGAAGCTTTCTTT.

The chain carries TRBV2 and TRBJ2-2; tentative D call: TRBD2 (6 bases). This CDR3 spans 14 amino acids. V was clipped by 4 bases and J by 1 base, with 7 bases between them. Germline V CDR1 and CDR2: SNHLY, FYNNEI. Written as DNA, the CDR3 is TGTGCCAGCAGTGTTAGCGGGAACACCGGGGAGCTGTTTTTT. Encoded protein: CASSVSGNTGELFF.